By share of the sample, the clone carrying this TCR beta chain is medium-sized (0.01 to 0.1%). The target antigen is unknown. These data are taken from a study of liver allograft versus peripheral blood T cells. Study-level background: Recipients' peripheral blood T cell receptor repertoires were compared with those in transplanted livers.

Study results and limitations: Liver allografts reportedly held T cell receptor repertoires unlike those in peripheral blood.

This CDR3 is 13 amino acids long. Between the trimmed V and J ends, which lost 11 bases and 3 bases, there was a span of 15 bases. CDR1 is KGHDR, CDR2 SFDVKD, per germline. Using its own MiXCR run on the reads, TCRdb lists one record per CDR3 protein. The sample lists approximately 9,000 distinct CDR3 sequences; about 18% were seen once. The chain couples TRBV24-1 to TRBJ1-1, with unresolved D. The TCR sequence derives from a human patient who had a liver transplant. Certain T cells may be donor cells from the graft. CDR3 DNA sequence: TGTGCCAGGCATCGGTTCAAGGACACTGAAGCTTTCTTT. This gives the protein CARHRFKDTEAFF.